A selection of T cell receptor beta chains follows, all from one sample in a study of T-cell memory formation after mild COVID-19. TCRdb re-derived calls from the 5' RACE reads in MiXCR, one entry per CDR3 protein. The sample shows around 320,000 distinct CDR3 sequences, 25% to 30% of them seen only once. The sequencing input was PBMCs or a T cell subset sorted from them (not recorded which). Source of these receptors: an adult woman who had mild COVID-19 (a few samples of this study predate the infection). Cell type and time point are not known. Each CDR3 is given with its conserved first and last residue. The order of the fields is D gene, V gene, J gene, clone size, CDR3 protein, CDR3 DNA. A D gene is named only where the DNA matches it firmly. Size is stated for part of the rows, as once, few or many counts, or as a class when the clone is expanded.

>-|TRBV2|TRBJ2-1|once
CASSGVSKYNEQFF
TGTGCCAGCAGTGGGGTCAGCAAGTACAATGAGCAGTTCTTC
>TRBD1|TRBV7-8|TRBJ1-5|few
CASSLAIGTGNQPQHF
TGTGCCAGCAGCTTAGCAATCGGGACAGGGAATCAGCCCCAGCATTTT
>-|TRBV6-2/TRBV6-3|TRBJ2-7|-
CASSYSTVPPEGYEQYF
TGTGCCAGCAGTTACTCCACCGTTCCTCCGGAGGGGTACGAGCAGTACTTC
>-|TRBV7-2|TRBJ2-6|-
CASSLKSYSGANVLTF
TGTGCCAGCAGCTTAAAGTCGTACTCTGGGGCCAACGTCCTGACTTTC
>TRBD1|TRBV4-1|TRBJ2-2|-
CASSLWTGGSGELFF
TGCGCCAGCAGCCTATGGACAGGGGGCAGCGGGGAGCTGTTTTTT
>-|TRBV7-9|TRBJ2-4|-
CASSGHAGRNIQYF
TGTGCCAGCAGCGGTCACGCCGGCAGAAACATTCAGTACTTC
>-|TRBV6-2/TRBV6-3|TRBJ1-1|-
CASSYDRINTEAFF
TGTGCCAGCAGTTACGACAGAATAAACACTGAAGCTTTCTTT
>-|TRBV10-3|TRBJ1-1|few
CAISSSPGLENTEAFF
TGTGCCATCAGCAGCTCCCCGGGACTGGAGAACACTGAAGCTTTCTTT
>-|TRBV5-1|TRBJ2-1|-
CASSLVGAGSSYNEQFF
TGCGCCAGCAGCTTGGTAGGGGCGGGGAGCTCCTACAATGAGCAGTTCTTC
>TRBD1|TRBV4-2|TRBJ2-5|-
CASSPTGLEETQYF
TGTGCCAGCAGCCCGACAGGGCTGGAAGAGACCCAGTACTTC
>TRBD1|TRBV24-1|TRBJ2-1|-
CATSASTGGSYNEQFF
TGTGCCACCAGTGCCTCAACAGGGGGGTCCTACAATGAGCAGTTCTTC
>-|TRBV14|TRBJ1-2|-
CASSQEGAGGTGYTF
TGTGCCAGCAGCCAAGAAGGGGCTGGGGGAACGGGCTACACCTTC
>-|TRBV25-1|TRBJ2-1|-
CASSEYLDRNEQFF
TGTGCCAGCAGTGAATACTTAGACAGGAATGAGCAGTTCTTC
>-|TRBV2|TRBJ2-3|-
CASSEPLDTQYF
TGTGCCAGCAGTGAACCTCTGGATACGCAGTATTTT
>-|TRBV20-1|TRBJ1-6|many
CSARDPRAGTPLHF
TGCAGTGCTAGAGATCCCAGGGCAGGGACACCCCTCCACTTT
>-|TRBV2|TRBJ2-7|-
CASSESRDHSYEQYF
TGTGCCAGCAGTGAAAGCAGGGACCACTCCTACGAGCAGTACTTC
>-|TRBV5-1|TRBJ2-3|-
CASSLVLVTDTQYF
TGCGCCAGCAGCTTGGTTCTTGTTACAGATACGCAGTATTTT
>TRBD2|TRBV9|TRBJ2-1|-
CASSLHGLAGGGSYNEQFF
TGTGCCAGCAGCCTGCATGGACTAGCGGGGGGAGGGTCCTACAATGAGCAGTTCTTC
>-|TRBV11-3|TRBJ2-3|-
CASSSGRRLTDTQYF
TGTGCCAGCAGCTCGGGACGTCGACTCACAGATACGCAGTATTTT
>TRBD2|TRBV7-9|TRBJ2-3|few
CASRAGARTDTQYF
TGTGCCAGCAGAGCGGGAGCGCGCACAGATACGCAGTATTTT
>-|TRBV7-2|TRBJ1-5|-
CASSSTWSNQPQHF
TGTGCCAGCAGCTCGACTTGGAGCAATCAGCCCCAGCATTTT
>-|TRBV18|TRBJ1-2|-
CASSQGTGDYGYTF
TGTGCCAGCTCGCAGGGGACGGGTGACTATGGCTACACCTTC
>-|TRBV5-5|TRBJ1-1|-
CASSLFRGMNTEAFF
TGTGCCAGCAGCTTGTTCCGGGGGATGAACACTGAAGCTTTCTTT
>TRBD1|TRBV29-1|TRBJ1-3|many
CSVVLGTAVSGNTIYF
TGCAGCGTTGTTCTCGGGACAGCAGTGTCCGGAAACACCATATATTTT
>-|TRBV29-1|TRBJ2-1|-
CSGAPGSSYNEQFF
TGCAGCGGAGCCCCAGGGAGCTCCTACAATGAGCAGTTCTTC
>-|TRBV30|TRBJ2-1|few
CAWSSQVKTYNEQFF
TGTGCCTGGAGTTCGCAGGTAAAGACCTACAATGAGCAGTTCTTC
>TRBD1|TRBV6-5|TRBJ2-2|few
CASSRTGVAGELFF
TGTGCCAGCAGTCGGACAGGGGTCGCCGGGGAGCTGTTTTTT
>-|TRBV4-3|TRBJ2-3|-
CASSQDWGRGAGTDTQYF
TGCGCCAGCAGCCAAGATTGGGGCCGTGGCGCAGGCACAGATACGCAGTATTTT
>TRBD1|TRBV7-9|TRBJ1-2|-
CASSPPGDRPMYGYTF
TGTGCCAGCAGCCCCCCCGGGGACAGGCCTATGTATGGCTACACCTTC
>-|TRBV18|TRBJ1-2|-
CASSPMYDSNYGYTF
TGTGCCAGCTCACCAATGTATGACAGCAACTATGGCTACACCTTC
>TRBD2|TRBV24-1|TRBJ2-1|few
CATSDQRGGVNEQFF
TGTGCCACCAGTGATCAGCGGGGGGGTGTGAATGAGCAGTTCTTC
>-|TRBV25-1|TRBJ1-1|few
CASSVGSTEAFF
TGTGCCAGCAGTGTGGGGAGCACTGAAGCTTTCTTT
>TRBD2|TRBV10-3|TRBJ2-7|few
CAISEALAGLYEQYF
TGTGCCATCAGTGAGGCACTAGCGGGATTATACGAGCAGTACTTC
>-|TRBV4-1|TRBJ2-4|-
CASSQVKGLDGTKNIQYF
TGCGCCAGCAGCCAAGTGAAAGGGCTCGATGGGACCAAAAACATTCAGTACTTC